The rows below give T cell receptor beta chains drawn from one sample of a study of shared clonotypes between healthy human individuals. TCRdb's table, derived via immunoSEQ multiplex PCR, lists solely in-frame clones and lacks some. The sample lists about 2.1 million clones; 85% to 95% were seen once. Sequencing used naive CD8+ T cells from PBMCs. These receptors were collected from a man between 18 and 35 years old in good health. Some clones in this sample may be carry-over from other donors' samples. Each CDR3 is given with its conserved first and last residue. The order of the fields is D gene, J gene, V gene, clone size, CDR3 DNA, CDR3 protein. D genes are given only for firm matches. Rows may omit the clone size; those that give it use once, few, many or a size class.

D gene: NA
J gene: TRBJ1-2
V gene: TRBV4-1
clone size: NA
CDR3 DNA: TGCGCCAGCAGCCAAGTGAGGGTTGGGCATGGCTACACCTTC
CDR3 protein: CASSQVRVGHGYTF

D gene: NA
J gene: TRBJ1-1
V gene: TRBV25-1
clone size: NA
CDR3 DNA: TGTGCCAGCGAACAGGGCACTGAAGCTTTCTTT
CDR3 protein: CASEQGTEAFF

D gene: NA
J gene: TRBJ1-3
V gene: TRBV9
clone size: NA
CDR3 DNA: TGTGCCAGCAGCGTAGAGGACACGCCTGGAAACACCATATATTTT
CDR3 protein: CASSVEDTPGNTIYF

D gene: NA
J gene: TRBJ2-7
V gene: TRBV5-1
clone size: NA
CDR3 DNA: TGCGCCAGCAGCTTGGGGACAGGGAGGGCCTACGAGCAGTACTTC
CDR3 protein: CASSLGTGRAYEQYF

D gene: NA
J gene: TRBJ1-1
V gene: TRBV10-2
clone size: NA
CDR3 DNA: TGCGCCAGCAGTGAGTACAGAAACACTGAAGCTTTCTTT
CDR3 protein: CASSEYRNTEAFF

D gene: TRBD1
J gene: TRBJ2-7
V gene: TRBV9
clone size: NA
CDR3 DNA: TGTGCCAGCAGCCCTTGGGACAGAGGCGCCGAGCAGTACTTC
CDR3 protein: CASSPWDRGAEQYF

D gene: NA
J gene: TRBJ1-1
V gene: TRBV30
clone size: few
CDR3 DNA: TGTGCCTGGAGTCCACAAAGGGGAAACACTGAAGCTTTCTTT
CDR3 protein: CAWSPQRGNTEAFF

D gene: NA
J gene: TRBJ2-3
V gene: TRBV14
clone size: NA
CDR3 DNA: TGTGCCAGCAGCCAAGCGGCAAGGGATACGCAGTATTTT
CDR3 protein: CASSQAARDTQYF

D gene: NA
J gene: TRBJ2-7
V gene: TRBV5-8
clone size: NA
CDR3 DNA: TGTGCCAGCCACGCCCCACGTTTGATGCAGTACTTC
CDR3 protein: CASHAPRLMQYF

D gene: NA
J gene: TRBJ1-1
V gene: TRBV27
clone size: NA
CDR3 DNA: TGTGCCAGCAGTTTATCGATTTACGGGAGAGCTTTCTTT
CDR3 protein: CASSLSIYGRAFF

D gene: NA
J gene: TRBJ2-5
V gene: TRBV7-9
clone size: NA
CDR3 DNA: TGTGCCAGCAGCTCGTGGGCCTTCCAAGAGACCCAGTACTTC
CDR3 protein: CASSSWAFQETQYF

D gene: NA
J gene: TRBJ1-3
V gene: TRBV9
clone size: NA
CDR3 DNA: TGTGCCAGCAGCGTAGGTCTGGGATCTGGAAACACCATATATTTT
CDR3 protein: CASSVGLGSGNTIYF

D gene: NA
J gene: TRBJ2-1
V gene: TRBV7-6
clone size: NA
CDR3 DNA: TGTGCCAGCAGCTTAGTCTGGCAGGGTCTGGGCAATGAGCAGTTCTTC
CDR3 protein: CASSLVWQGLGNEQFF

D gene: NA
J gene: TRBJ2-5
V gene: TRBV29-1
clone size: NA
CDR3 DNA: TGCAGCGTTAGGGCAGGGAGGATTGAGACCCAGTACTTC
CDR3 protein: CSVRAGRIETQYF

D gene: NA
J gene: TRBJ2-5
V gene: TRBV11-2
clone size: NA
CDR3 DNA: TGTGCCAGCAGCTTGGCGGCGGGGAAAGAGACCCAGTACTTC
CDR3 protein: CASSLAAGKETQYF

D gene: NA
J gene: TRBJ1-5
V gene: TRBV19
clone size: NA
CDR3 DNA: TGTGCCAGTAGTATAGCCATGGGGGGGGGAGGATGGAATCAGCCCCAGCATTTT
CDR3 protein: CASSIAMGGGGWNQPQHF

D gene: TRBD1
J gene: TRBJ1-3
V gene: TRBV27
clone size: NA
CDR3 DNA: TGTGCCAGCGGACAGGGGGCGCTAGGAAACACCATATATTTT
CDR3 protein: CASGQGALGNTIYF

D gene: NA
J gene: TRBJ2-2
V gene: TRBV9
clone size: NA
CDR3 DNA: TGTGCCAGCAGCGTCAACGCCGGGGAGCTGTTTTTT
CDR3 protein: CASSVNAGELFF

D gene: NA
J gene: TRBJ2-1
V gene: TRBV11-3
clone size: NA
CDR3 DNA: TGTGCCAGCAGCTTACGGGCCGGAGATGAGCAGTTCTTC
CDR3 protein: CASSLRAGDEQFF

D gene: TRBD2
J gene: TRBJ2-7
V gene: TRBV28
clone size: NA
CDR3 DNA: TGTGCCAGCAGCTTAAGCGGGAGGGCCGGTAACGAGCAGTACTTC
CDR3 protein: CASSLSGRAGNEQYF

D gene: NA
J gene: TRBJ1-4
V gene: TRBV27
clone size: NA
CDR3 DNA: TGTGCCAGCAGTACCTGGGTCGCCGGGAATGAAAAACTGTTTTTT
CDR3 protein: CASSTWVAGNEKLFF

D gene: NA
J gene: TRBJ2-1
V gene: TRBV13
clone size: NA
CDR3 DNA: TGTGCCAGCAGCTCCCCTTACCTAGGCAATGAGCAGTTCTTC
CDR3 protein: CASSSPYLGNEQFF

D gene: TRBD2
J gene: TRBJ2-3
V gene: TRBV27
clone size: NA
CDR3 DNA: TGTGCCAGCAGTCCCCGACTAGCGGGAGTAGGAGATACGCAGTATTTT
CDR3 protein: CASSPRLAGVGDTQYF

D gene: NA
J gene: TRBJ1-5
V gene: TRBV27
clone size: NA
CDR3 DNA: TGTGCCAGCAGTCCCCGTGGAGGGAATCAGCCCCAGCATTTT
CDR3 protein: CASSPRGGNQPQHF

D gene: NA
J gene: TRBJ2-7
V gene: TRBV19
clone size: NA
CDR3 DNA: TGTGCCAGTAGTATCCGGGACACTTACTACGAGCAGTACTTC
CDR3 protein: CASSIRDTYYEQYF

D gene: TRBD1
J gene: TRBJ2-7
V gene: TRBV28
clone size: NA
CDR3 DNA: TGTGCCAGCCGGGACAGGGATGCCTACGAGCAGTACTTC
CDR3 protein: CASRDRDAYEQYF

D gene: NA
J gene: TRBJ1-5
V gene: TRBV6-1
clone size: NA
CDR3 DNA: TGTGCCAGCAGTGCCAGGGATAGCAATCAGCCCCAGCATTTT
CDR3 protein: CASSARDSNQPQHF

D gene: NA
J gene: TRBJ2-1
V gene: TRBV5-4
clone size: NA
CDR3 DNA: TGTGCCAGCAGCATAACCGGCCAAAGGCAGTTCTTC
CDR3 protein: CASSITGQRQFF

D gene: NA
J gene: TRBJ2-7
V gene: TRBV15
clone size: NA
CDR3 DNA: TGTGCCACCAGCGGCCCGGGACACCGCTACGAGCAGTACTTC
CDR3 protein: CATSGPGHRYEQYF

D gene: NA
J gene: TRBJ2-1
V gene: TRBV9
clone size: NA
CDR3 DNA: TGTGCCAGCAGCGTAGATCAAGGGTATGGGACAAATGAGCAGTTCTTC
CDR3 protein: CASSVDQGYGTNEQFF

D gene: NA
J gene: TRBJ2-3
V gene: TRBV27
clone size: NA
CDR3 DNA: TGTGCCAGCAGTCCTAGTACAGATACGCAGTATTTT
CDR3 protein: CASSPSTDTQYF

D gene: TRBD2
J gene: TRBJ2-2
V gene: TRBV9
clone size: NA
CDR3 DNA: TGTGCCAGCAGCGATACAGCGGGAGGCTCGAACACCGGGGAGCTGTTTTTT
CDR3 protein: CASSDTAGGSNTGELFF

D gene: NA
J gene: TRBJ2-2
V gene: TRBV9
clone size: once
CDR3 DNA: TGTGCCAGCAGGGGTCGGGAGTGGACCGGGGAGCTGTTTTTT
CDR3 protein: CASRGREWTGELFF